This T cell receptor (beta chain) appears in the sequencing data of a study of cytomegalovirus exposure and HLA in healthy donors. Study-wide background: Unique TCRs from HLA-typed donors, 70 million to 100 million of them, were held in an early data release. Study-wide findings and caveats: In all likelihood, a cluster of highly shared sequence variants was a sequencing artifact. Three of the chains that were CMV-associated were confirmed in vitro to be specific for CMV antigens.

Comments on this clone: Its antigen is not known.

Primers: 60 Vbeta forward and 13 Jbeta reverse. Profiled with immunoSEQ multiplex PCR; TCRdb holds only in-frame clones, not every one. The sample has around 200,000 clones, roughly 72% seen once. This sequence originates from a man aged 30 to 45 in good health and CMV-seronegative. Sequencing used PBMCs.

The CDR3 DNA sequence: TGTGCCAGCTCCCGCCGGGACACCGGCTACACCTTC. Its translation: CASSRRDTGYTF. The genes are TRBV28 and TRBJ1-2, with a tentative D call TRBD1 (6 bases). Germline V lookup: CDR1 MDHEN, CDR2 SYDVKM. V gave up 8 bases and J gave up 8 bases, with 15 bases separating them. The length of the CDR3 is 12 residues.